Sequencing of this TCR beta chain was carried out in a study of blood T cell repertoires in COVID-19. Study context: T cells, B-cell-depleted T cells, or PBMCs supplied cDNA or gDNA.

As originally analysed: Estimation of nucleated cell counts relied on the amplification of reference gene primers. Produced via immunoSEQ multiplex PCR; TCRdb's table is partial and in-frame only. From that table come the V and J calls and clone size; the DNA was used to work out D and trimming. Among about 13,000 clones listed, roughly 84% were seen once. V was pared by 8 bases and J by 3 bases, with 8 bases of the junction left unmatched. The CDR3 is 15 amino acids. Germline V gene data show CDR1 as MGHDK and CDR2 as SYGVNS. This clonotype was obtained from a human donor in a cohort sampled during active COVID-19. Specimen: peripheral blood. The V call is TRBV25-1, the J call TRBJ2-1, with TRBD2 identical over 9 bases. CDR3 sequence reads: CASGTSFGGYNEQFF. The CDR3 nucleotides are TGTGCCAGCGGGACTAGCTTCGGAGGCTACAATGAGCAGTTCTTC.